This T cell receptor (beta chain) was captured by sequencing in a study of T cell responses to AZD1222 COVID-19 vaccine. This CDR3 has 15 amino acids. Germline V gives CDR1 MNHEY, CDR2 SVGAGI. With V trimmed by 4 bases and J by 3 bases, 3 bases remained unmatched. As regards this clone: As yet, its antigen is unknown.

Whole-study results and caveats: The study found Spike-specific TCR breadth and depth rose after two AZD1222 doses. Repertoire sampling occurred only after the peak T cell response.

Assay used: immunoSEQ multiplex PCR; TCRdb lists only in-frame clones, some missing. The sample carries roughly 150,000 clones, roughly 87% recorded once. This sequence was found in an adult who received the AZD1222 COVID-19 vaccine. The chain recombines TRBV6-5 with TRBJ2-1; 10 bases fit TRBD2. This specimen was peripheral blood, taken 28 days after the second AZD1222 dose. The DNA of the CDR3 is TGTGCCAGCAGTTTTACTAGCGGGAACTACAATGAGCAGTTCTTC. This gives the protein CASSFTSGNYNEQFF.